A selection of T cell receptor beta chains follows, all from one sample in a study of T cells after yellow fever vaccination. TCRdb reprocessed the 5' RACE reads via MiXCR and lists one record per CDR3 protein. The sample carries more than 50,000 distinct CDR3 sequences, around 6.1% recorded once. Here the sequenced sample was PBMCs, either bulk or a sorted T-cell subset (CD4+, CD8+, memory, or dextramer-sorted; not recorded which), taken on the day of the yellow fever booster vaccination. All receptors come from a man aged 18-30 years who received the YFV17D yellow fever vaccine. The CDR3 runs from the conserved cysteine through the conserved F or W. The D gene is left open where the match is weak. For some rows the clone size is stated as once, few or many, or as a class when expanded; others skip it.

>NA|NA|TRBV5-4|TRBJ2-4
TGTGCCAGCAGCCTGGCGGGGGCAGGGGGCGCCGGAAACATTCAGTACTTC
CASSLAGAGGAGNIQYF
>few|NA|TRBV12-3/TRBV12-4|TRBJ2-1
TGTGCCAGCAGTTTAGCCTCAATCTACAATGAGCAGTTCTTC
CASSLASIYNEQFF
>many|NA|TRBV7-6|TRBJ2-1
TGTGCCAGCGGGACAAGGACAAGCTCCTACAATGAGCAGTTCTTC
CASGTRTSSYNEQFF
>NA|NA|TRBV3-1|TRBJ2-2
TGTGCCAGCAGCGAGCGACAGGATCTGACGAACACCGGGGAGCTGTTTTTT
CASSERQDLTNTGELFF
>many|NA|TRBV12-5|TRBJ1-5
TGTGCTAGTGGGGATATGGGTCCCCAGCATTTT
CASGDMGPQHF
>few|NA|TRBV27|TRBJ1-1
TGTGCCAGCAGCTCAGGACGGGGGGTTGAAGCTTTCTTT
CASSSGRGVEAFF
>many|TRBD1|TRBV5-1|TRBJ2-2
TGCGCCAGCAGCTGGACAGGGACCGGGGAGCTGTTTTTT
CASSWTGTGELFF
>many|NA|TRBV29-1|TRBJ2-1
TGCAGCGTTGTGGAGGAGGTAGCAATCTACAATGAGCAGTTCTTC
CSVVEEVAIYNEQFF
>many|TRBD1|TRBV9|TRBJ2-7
TGTGCCAGCAGCGGGGGGGACAGGAGCTCCTACGAGCAGTACTTC
CASSGGDRSSYEQYF
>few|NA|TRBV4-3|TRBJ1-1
TGCGCCAGCAGCCAAGGGGCTTACAGGGTGAACACTGAAGCTTTCTTT
CASSQGAYRVNTEAFF
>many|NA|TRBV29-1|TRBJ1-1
TGCAGCGTTGAAAGACGCGTGAACACTGAAGCTTTCTTT
CSVERRVNTEAFF
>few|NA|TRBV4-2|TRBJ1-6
TGTGCCAGCAGCCATCCTGATCGGGGAGCTAGGTCACCCCTCCACTTT
CASSHPDRGARSPLHF
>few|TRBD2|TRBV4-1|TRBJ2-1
TGCGCCAGCAGGACGACAGACGGGACTAGCGATAGGAATGAGCAGTTCTTC
CASRTTDGTSDRNEQFF
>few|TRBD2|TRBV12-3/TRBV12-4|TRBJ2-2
TGTGCCAGCAGTTCCATAGCGGGGACCCCACCCGGGGAGCTGTTTTTT
CASSSIAGTPPGELFF
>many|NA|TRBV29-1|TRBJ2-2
TGCAGCGTTGAGGGGGTAGACACCGGGGAGCTGTTTTTT
CSVEGVDTGELFF
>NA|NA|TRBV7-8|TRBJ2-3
TGTGCCAGCAGCATGACTCCAGATACGCAGTATTTT
CASSMTPDTQYF
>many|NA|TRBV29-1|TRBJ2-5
TGCAGCGTTGAACTGGGGGGATCGCGGCCAGAGACCCAGTACTTC
CSVELGGSRPETQYF
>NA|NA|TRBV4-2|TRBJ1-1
TGTGCCAGCAGCCAAGATTGGAGCTTCTACACTGAAGCTTTCTTT
CASSQDWSFYTEAFF
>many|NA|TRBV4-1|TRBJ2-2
TGCGCCAGCAGCCAGTTGCCAGGGCTCACCGGGGAGCTGTTTTTT
CASSQLPGLTGELFF
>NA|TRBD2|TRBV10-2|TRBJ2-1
TGCGCCAGCAGTGAGTCTTTCCTAGCGGGGGGGGTCGATGAGCAGTTCTTC
CASSESFLAGGVDEQFF
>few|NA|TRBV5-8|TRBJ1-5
TGTGCCAGCAGCCCCTCGTGGTATAGCAATCAGCCCCAGCATTTT
CASSPSWYSNQPQHF
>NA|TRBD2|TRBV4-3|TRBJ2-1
TGCGCCAGCAGCCCCCAGCGGGGGCGGGCGTGGCAGTTCTTC
CASSPQRGRAWQFF
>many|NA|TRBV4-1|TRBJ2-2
TGCGCCAGCAGCCAAGTCCAGGGATTGGGGACCGGGGAGCTGTTTTTT
CASSQVQGLGTGELFF
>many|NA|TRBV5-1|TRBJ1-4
TGCGCCAGCAGCCTTGTAGGAGGCCCCGACCTTAATGAAAAACTGTTTTTT
CASSLVGGPDLNEKLFF
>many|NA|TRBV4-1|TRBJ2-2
TGCGCCAGCAGCCAACGGGACAACAGGCGTCCTGGGGAGCTGTTTTTT
CASSQRDNRRPGELFF
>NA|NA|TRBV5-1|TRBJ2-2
TGCGCCAGCAGCTTGGTCAGCAGCACCGGGGAGCTGTTTTTT
CASSLVSSTGELFF
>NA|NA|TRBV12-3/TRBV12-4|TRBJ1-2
TGTGCCAGCAGTTTAATTCCGGGGATGGTTGGCTACACCTTC
CASSLIPGMVGYTF
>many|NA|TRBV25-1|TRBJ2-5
TGTGCCAGCAGTGAATATACAGGTGATACGGTCCAAGAGACCCAGTACTTC
CASSEYTGDTVQETQYF
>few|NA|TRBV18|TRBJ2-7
TGTGCCAGCTCAAACAGATACGAGCAGTACTTC
CASSNRYEQYF
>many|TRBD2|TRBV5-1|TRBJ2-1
TGCGCCAGCAGCTTGCTAGGGGGACTAGCCCCCGATGAGCAGTTCTTC
CASSLLGGLAPDEQFF
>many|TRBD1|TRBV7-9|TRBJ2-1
TGTGCCAGCAGCTTATCCCGGACAGGGCTGGGCAATGAGCAGTTCTTC
CASSLSRTGLGNEQFF
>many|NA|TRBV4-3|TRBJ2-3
TGCGCCAGCAGCCAAGTCGGCGGGTTCGCTAGCACAGATACGCAGTATTTT
CASSQVGGFASTDTQYF
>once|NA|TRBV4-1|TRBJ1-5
TGCGCCAGCAGCCACGAGGCGGCAGCCCAGCAGCCCCAGCATTTT
CASSHEAAAQQPQHF
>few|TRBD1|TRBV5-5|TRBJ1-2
TGTGCCAGCAGCCCGAACAGGGGGTACTATGGCTACACCTTC
CASSPNRGYYGYTF
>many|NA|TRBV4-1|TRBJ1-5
TGCGCCAGCAGCCGGGAAGGGGGTAGCAATCAGCCCCAGCATTTT
CASSREGGSNQPQHF
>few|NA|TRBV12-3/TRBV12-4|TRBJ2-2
TGTGCCAGCAGTATCCGGGGGCCCACTACGGGGGAGCTGTTTTTT
CASSIRGPTTGELFF
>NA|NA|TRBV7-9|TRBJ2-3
TGTGCCAGCAGCTTAAGTTCAGATACGCAGTATTTT
CASSLSSDTQYF
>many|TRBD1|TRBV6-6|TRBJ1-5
TGTGCCAGCATGGACAGGGGCAATCAGCCCCAGCATTTT
CASMDRGNQPQHF
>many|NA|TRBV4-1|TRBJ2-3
TGCGCCAGCAGCCAAATACGCGGGGGCCCTAGCACAGATACGCAGTATTTT
CASSQIRGGPSTDTQYF
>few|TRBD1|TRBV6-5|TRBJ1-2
TGTGCCAGCAGTATCCGGACAGGGTATGGCTACACCTTC
CASSIRTGYGYTF
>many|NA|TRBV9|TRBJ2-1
TGTGCCAGCAGCGTAGGCGTAAGCTCCTACAATGAGCAGTTCTTC
CASSVGVSSYNEQFF
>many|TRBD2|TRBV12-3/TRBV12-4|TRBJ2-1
TGTGCCAGCACGTTGACTAGCGGACACAATGAGCAGTTCTTC
CASTLTSGHNEQFF
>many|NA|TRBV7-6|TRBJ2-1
TGTGCCAGCAGCCGAAACTCGGACAATGAGCAGTTCTTC
CASSRNSDNEQFF
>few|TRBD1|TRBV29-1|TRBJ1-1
TGCAGCGTGGGACAGGGACGGGCTTTCTTT
CSVGQGRAFF
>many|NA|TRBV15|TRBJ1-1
TGTGCCACCAGCAGTCGACACACTGAAGCTTTCTTT
CATSSRHTEAFF
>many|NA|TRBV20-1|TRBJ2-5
TGCAGTGCTATCCAAGAGACCCAGTACTTC
CSAIQETQYF
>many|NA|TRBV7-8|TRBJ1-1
TGTGCCAGCAGCCTCGGGGCCACACTGAACACTGAAGCTTTCTTT
CASSLGATLNTEAFF
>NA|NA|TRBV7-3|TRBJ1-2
TGTGCCAGCAGCCTACTCGGCGGAGGCCAAGGGCCCTATGGCTACACCTTC
CASSLLGGGQGPYGYTF
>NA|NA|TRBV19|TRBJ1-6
TGTGCCAGTAGTATCGGTGGGTTCCGGTCACCCCTCCACTTT
CASSIGGFRSPLHF
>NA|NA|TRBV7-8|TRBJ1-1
TGTGCCAGCAGCCTCTACAGTAGAACTAAAGCTTTCTTT
CASSLYSRTKAFF
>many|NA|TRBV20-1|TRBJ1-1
TGCAGTGCTACCTGGGACGGACCTGAAGCTTTCTTT
CSATWDGPEAFF
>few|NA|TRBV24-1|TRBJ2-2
TGTGCCACCAGTGGAGGGGGTAGTAGAACCGGGGAGCTGTTTTTT
CATSGGGSRTGELFF
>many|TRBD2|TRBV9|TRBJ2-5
TGTGCCAGCAGCGTAGAGGATGCGGGAGCTTTCCAAGAGACCCAGTACTTC
CASSVEDAGAFQETQYF